Given below is one TCR beta chain in context. Its target is not known. The ends were cut back, 3 bases at V and 4 bases at J, with 24 bases in the middle. Germline V gives CDR1 KGHSH, CDR2 LQKENI. The CDR3 spans 18 residues. TCRdb's copy holds only in-frame clones and misses some; the assay was immunoSEQ multiplex PCR. The table lists roughly 2 million clones, roughly 95% of them singletons. The record originates from a study of shared clonotypes between healthy human individuals. Study findings and constraints: The study sampled only blood, and tissue repertoires likely differ. The low donor count limited represented genetic and exposure-history diversity. Naive subsets generally exceeded memory subsets in estimated richness.

The rearrangement links TRBV18 to TRBJ1-1; possibly TRBD1 for D (5 bases). The material sequenced was naive CD4+ T cells sorted from blood. This sample's subset: CD45RA+ positively selected. The TCR comes from a man aged 18 to 29 in good health. CDR3 coding DNA: TGTGCCAGCTCACCTCGCCGGCAGGGTGAATCGGGTAGCACTGAAGCTTTCTTT. It codes for CASSPRRQGESGSTEAFF.